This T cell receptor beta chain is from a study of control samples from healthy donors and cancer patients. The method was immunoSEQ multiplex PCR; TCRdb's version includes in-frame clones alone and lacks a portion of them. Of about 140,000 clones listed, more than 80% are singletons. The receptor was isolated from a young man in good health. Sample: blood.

CDR3 coding DNA: TGTGCCAGCAGCCAAGAGAGACAGGGGGCAGAAGAGACCCAGTACTTC. Translation gives CASSQERQGAEETQYF. The chain combines TRBV3-1 (or the pseudogene TRBV3-2) with TRBJ2-5, with TRBD1 matching 10 bases. With 0 bases clipped from V and 3 bases from J, the junction kept 4 bases outside the gene matches. Per germline, CDR1 LGHDT and CDR2 YNNKEL (reference sequence). The CDR3 is 16 amino acids.